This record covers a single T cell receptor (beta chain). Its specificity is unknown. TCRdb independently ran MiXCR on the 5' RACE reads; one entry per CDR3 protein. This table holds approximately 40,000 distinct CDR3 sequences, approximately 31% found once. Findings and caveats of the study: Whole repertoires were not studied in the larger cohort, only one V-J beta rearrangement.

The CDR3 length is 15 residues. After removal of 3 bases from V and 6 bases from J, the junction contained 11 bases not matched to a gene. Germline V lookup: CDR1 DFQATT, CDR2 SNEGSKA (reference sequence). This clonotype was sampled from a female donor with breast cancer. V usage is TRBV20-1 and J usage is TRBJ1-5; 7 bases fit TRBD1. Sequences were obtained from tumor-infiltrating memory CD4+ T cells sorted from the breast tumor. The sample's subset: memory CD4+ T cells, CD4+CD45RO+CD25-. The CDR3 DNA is TGCAGTGCTAGTCCCGGAGGGGGCTCAAGTCAGCCCCAGCATTTT. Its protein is CSASPGGGSSQPQHF.